The 10 T cell receptor beta chains given below trace back to one sample, sequenced in a study of control samples from healthy donors and cancer patients. The data were produced by immunoSEQ multiplex PCR, yet TCRdb's version contains in-frame clones alone and is incomplete. The data contain 100,000 to 150,000 clones, over 85% of them singletons. The sequencing sample was made of PBMCs. The receptors come from a middle-aged man with head and neck cancer.

The chain uses TRBV9 and TRBJ2-6; weak D call: TRBD1 (6 bases). Germline V lookup: CDR1 SGDLS, CDR2 YYNGEE. CDR3 length equals 17 residues. V was clipped by 4 bases and J by 4 bases, with 18 bases between them. CDR3 in amino acids: CASSPQQGTLGANVLTF. The CDR3 coding sequence is TGTGCCAGCAGCCCACAACAGGGAACCTTAGGGGCCAACGTCCTGACTTTC.

The rearrangement joins TRBV4-1 to TRBJ2-1; 9 bases match TRBD2. J lost 5 bases, V lost 0 bases, and 8 bases had no gene match. CDR1 and CDR2 from the germline V gene are MGHRA and YSYEKL. The CDR3 consists of 17 residues. For the CDR3, the DNA is TGCGCCAGCAGCCAAGAAAGAGGGAGACTAGCGGACAATGAGCAGTTCTTC. Amino acid sequence: CASSQERGRLADNEQFF.

About this clone: Other nucleotide sequences in the sample specify the same CDR3. V usage is TRBV4-2 and J usage is TRBJ2-1, with 11 bases identical to TRBD2. Germline CDR1 reads LGHNA; CDR2 reads YNFKEQ. This CDR3 has 16 residues. V lost 1 base to trimming and J lost 6 bases; unmatched junction nucleotides: 5. This CDR3 is CASSQVSGGAGNEQFF. CDR3 nucleotides: TGTGCCAGCAGCCAAGTTAGCGGGGGGGCCGGCAATGAGCAGTTCTTC.

The CDR3 spells CASSGRGNTDTQYF. DNA of the CDR3: TGTGCCAGCAGCGGGAGGGGGAACACAGATACGCAGTATTTT. The chain combines TRBV6-6 with TRBJ2-3; 8 bases match TRBD2. The CDR3 consists of 14 residues. Germline V gives CDR1 MNHNY, CDR2 SVGAGI (reference sequence). The V and J ends lost 6 bases and 2 bases, in that order; junction bases with no gene match: 4.

V gene TRBV5-1 combines with J gene TRBJ1-1; TRBD1 might be the D (5 bases). From germline, CDR1 is SGHRS and CDR2 YFSETQ. The CDR3 sequence is 15 residues long. The V end lost 2 bases, the J end lost 7 bases, and 18 bases lay between the germline ends. The CDR3 coding sequence is TGCGCCAGCAGCTTATCCAGGGCGGGATCGGGTGAAGCTTTCTTT. Its protein is CASSLSRAGSGEAFF.

The chain couples TRBV4-1 to TRBJ1-2; TRBD1 is a possible D gene (5 bases). The V end was cut by 0 bases, the J end by 10 bases, with 18 bases between. There are 15 residues in the CDR3. Per the germline V gene, CDR1 is MGHRA and CDR2 is YSYEKL. The chain's CDR3 is CASSQEPSWRGSYTF. The CDR3 nucleotides read TGCGCCAGCAGCCAAGAGCCCTCCTGGAGGGGATCCTACACCTTC.

This clone was recorded only once. The gene calls are TRBV18 and TRBJ2-1; tentatively, D is TRBD1 or TRBD2 (5 bases each). Germline CDR1 and CDR2: KGHSH and LQKENI. Trimming pared 0 bases from V and 5 bases from J, leaving 5 bases between. The CDR3 consists of 13 residues. The CDR3 region is CASSPPGDNEQFF. CDR3 DNA: TGTGCCAGCTCACCACCGGGGGACAATGAGCAGTTCTTC.

This clone has more than one count but fewer than ten. The genes are TRBV28 and TRBJ1-4, with D uncertain. Trimming removed 5 bases from V and 7 bases from J, with 8 bases in between. This CDR3 has 12 residues. CDR1 and CDR2 from the germline V gene are MDHEN and SYDVKM. Written as DNA, the CDR3 is TGTGCCAGCAGTGCCCAAGGTGAAAAACTGTTTTTT. Protein: CASSAQGEKLFF.

Remarks on this clone: Other DNA variants within this sample encode the same CDR3. The J gene is TRBJ1-5, the V gene TRBV27, with D hard to call. Trimming removed 5 bases from V and 1 base from J, with 6 bases in between. CDR1 is MNHEY, CDR2 SMNVEV, per germline (reference sequence). The CDR3 has 13 residues. The CDR3 DNA reads as TGTGCCAGCAGTCTTGGCAGCAATCAGCCCCAGCATTTT. Its translation: CASSLGSNQPQHF.

With respect to this clone: The same CDR3 is also encoded by other DNA sequences in this sample. The rearrangement links TRBV2 to TRBJ1-6; no firm D call. This CDR3 is 12 amino acids long. The V gene lost 6 bases and the J gene lost 2 bases, with 2 bases spanning the gap. Per germline, CDR1 SNHLY and CDR2 FYNNEI. CDR3 nucleotides: TGTGCCAGCAGGACCTATAATTCACCCCTCCACTTT. It yields the protein CASRTYNSPLHF. The full variable domain, in which reference TRBV2 and TRBJ1-6 provide the parts outside the CDR3, is EPEVTQTPSHQVTQMGQEVILRCVPISNHLYFYWYRQILGQKVEFLVSFYNNEISEKSEIFDDQFSVERPDGSNFTLKIRSTKLEDSAMYFCASRTYNSPLHFGNGTRLTVT.